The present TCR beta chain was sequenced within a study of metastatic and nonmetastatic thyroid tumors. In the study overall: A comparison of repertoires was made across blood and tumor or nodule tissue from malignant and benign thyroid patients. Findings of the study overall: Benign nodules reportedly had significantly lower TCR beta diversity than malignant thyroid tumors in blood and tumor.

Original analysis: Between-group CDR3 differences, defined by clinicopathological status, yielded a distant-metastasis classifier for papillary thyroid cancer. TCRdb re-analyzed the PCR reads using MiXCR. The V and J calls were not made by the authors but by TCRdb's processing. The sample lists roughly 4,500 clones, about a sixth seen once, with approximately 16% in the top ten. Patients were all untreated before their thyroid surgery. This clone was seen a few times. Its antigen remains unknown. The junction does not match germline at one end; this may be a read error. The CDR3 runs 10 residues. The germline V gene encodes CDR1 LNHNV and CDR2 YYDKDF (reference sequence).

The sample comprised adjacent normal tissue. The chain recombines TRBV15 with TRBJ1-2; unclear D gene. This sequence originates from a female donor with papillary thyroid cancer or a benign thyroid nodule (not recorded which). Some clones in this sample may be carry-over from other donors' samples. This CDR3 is CATRYAGMAF. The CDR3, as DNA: TGTGCCACAAGATATGCAGGAATGGCCTTC.